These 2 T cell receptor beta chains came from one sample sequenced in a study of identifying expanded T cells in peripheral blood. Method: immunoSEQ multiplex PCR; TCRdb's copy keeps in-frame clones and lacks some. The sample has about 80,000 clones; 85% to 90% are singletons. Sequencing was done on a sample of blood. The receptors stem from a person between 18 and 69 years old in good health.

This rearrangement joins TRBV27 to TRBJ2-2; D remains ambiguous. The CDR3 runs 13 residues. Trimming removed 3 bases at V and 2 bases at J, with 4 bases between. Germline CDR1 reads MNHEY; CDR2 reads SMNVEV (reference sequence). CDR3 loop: CASSFINTGELFF. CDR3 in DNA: TGTGCCAGCAGTTTTATTAACACCGGGGAGCTGTTTTTT.

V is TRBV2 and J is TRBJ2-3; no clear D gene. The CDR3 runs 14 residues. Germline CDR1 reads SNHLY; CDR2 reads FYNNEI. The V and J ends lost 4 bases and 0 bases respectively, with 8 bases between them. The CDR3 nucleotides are TGTGCCAGCAGTGGCGGTTTTAGCACAGATACGCAGTATTTT. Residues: CASSGGFSTDTQYF. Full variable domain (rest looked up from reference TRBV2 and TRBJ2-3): EPEVTQTPSHQVTQMGQEVILRCVPISNHLYFYWYRQILGQKVEFLVSFYNNEISEKSEIFDDQFSVERPDGSNFTLKIRSTKLEDSAMYFCASSGGFSTDTQYFGPGTRLTVL.